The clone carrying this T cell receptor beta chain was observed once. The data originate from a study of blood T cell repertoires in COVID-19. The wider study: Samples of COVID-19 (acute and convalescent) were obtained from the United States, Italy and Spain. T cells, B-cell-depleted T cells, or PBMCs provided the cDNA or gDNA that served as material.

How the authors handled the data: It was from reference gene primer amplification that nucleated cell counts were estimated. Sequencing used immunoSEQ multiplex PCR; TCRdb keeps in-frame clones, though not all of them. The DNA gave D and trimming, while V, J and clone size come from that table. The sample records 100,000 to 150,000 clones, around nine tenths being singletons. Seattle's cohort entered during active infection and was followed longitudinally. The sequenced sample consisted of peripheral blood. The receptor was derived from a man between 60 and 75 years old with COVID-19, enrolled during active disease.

The CDR3 region has the DNA TGTGCCAGCAGCCCGGGACAGTTTAAAGAGACCCAGTACTTC. The encoded protein is CASSPGQFKETQYF. The rearrangement joins TRBV9 to TRBJ2-5; 7 nucleotides match TRBD1. Germline loops: CDR1 SGDLS, CDR2 YYNGEE. V lost 4 bases to trimming and J lost 3 bases; unmatched junction nucleotides: 6. The CDR3 has 14 amino acids.